This T cell receptor beta chain was retrieved from a study of blood T cell repertoires in COVID-19. Seattle patient enrollment occurred during active infection, with longitudinal follow-up thereafter. Per the study methods: The assay estimated nucleated cells by amplifying reference gene primers. The table came from immunoSEQ multiplex PCR; TCRdb's copy has only in-frame clones and leaves some out. That table gives V, J and clone size, and the DNA gave D and trimming. The sample holds 300,000 to 450,000 clones, more than 75% seen once. The CDR3 contains 13 residues. Germline CDR1 is SGHNT and CDR2 is YYREEE (reference sequence). J lost 8 bases, V lost 1 base, and 0 bases had no gene match.

The gene calls are TRBV5-4 and TRBJ2-1; 10 bases align to TRBD2. Material: peripheral blood. This clonotype was obtained from a woman in her 30s with COVID-19, enrolled during active disease. The CDR3 region has the DNA TGTGCCAGCAGCTTGAGCGGGAGGGATGAGCAGTTCTTC. Translation: CASSLSGRDEQFF.